The 10 T cell receptor beta chains reported below all come from one sample, sequenced in a study of cytomegalovirus exposure and HLA in healthy donors. Using immunoSEQ multiplex PCR, the repertoire was profiled, and TCRdb retains in-frame clones only, with some absent. The repertoire holds 60,000 to 85,000 clones, with roughly 94% as singletons. Input material: PBMCs. These receptors came from a man between 18 and 29 years old in good health and CMV-seropositive.

The rearrangement links TRBV6-5 to TRBJ2-1; D remains unclear. This CDR3 region has 13 residues. Per the germline V gene, CDR1 is MNHEY and CDR2 is SVGAGI. V was trimmed by 10 bases and J by 0 bases, leaving 10 bases between them. As DNA, the CDR3 is TGTGCCACCTCGAGAGGCTCCTACAATGAGCAGTTCTTC. It is translated as CATSRGSYNEQFF.

V gene TRBV23-1 combines with J gene TRBJ1-3, with D perhaps matching TRBD1 (5 bases). TRBV23-1 is sorted into the ORF group, with uncertain function. The CDR3 loop spans 16 amino acids. V dropped 3 bases and J dropped 3 bases, with 15 bases sitting between them. The CDR3 nucleotides read TGCGCCAGCAGTCATAGGGGAAGTCGTTTTGGAAACACCATATATTTT. Residues: CASSHRGSRFGNTIYF.

The V call is TRBV29-1, the J call TRBJ2-3; TRBD2 is a possible D gene (6 bases). Trimming removed 2 bases at V and 9 bases at J, with 9 bases between. The CDR3 contains 11 residues. Looked up from germline, CDR1 is SQVTM and CDR2 is ANQGSEA. The CDR3 DNA follows: TGCAGCGTTGAAAACGGGAGCACGCAGTATTTT. It yields the protein CSVENGSTQYF.

The V gene is TRBV11-1, the J gene TRBJ1-5; possibly TRBD1 for D (6 bases). The CDR3 is 13 amino acids. The V gene's germline CDR1 is SGHAT and CDR2 FQDESV (reference sequence). V was pared by 5 bases and J by 5 bases, with 10 bases between. The CDR3 region has the DNA TGTGCCAGCAGCGCGGACAGACATCAGCCCCAGCATTTT. Encoded protein: CASSADRHQPQHF.

The V call is TRBV7-2, the J call TRBJ2-7, with D uncertain. Germline CDR1 SGHTA, CDR2 FQGNSA. With 0 bases removed from V and 2 bases from J, the gap between germline ends came to 11 bases. The CDR3 runs to 15 residues. CDR3 amino acids: CASSLAPTATYEQYF. In nucleotides, the CDR3 is TGTGCCAGCAGCTTAGCACCAACTGCGACCTACGAGCAGTACTTC.

This clone was seen just once. The chain joins TRBV6-5 to TRBJ2-1, with D possibly TRBD2 on 5 matching bases. The CDR3 has 14 amino acids. Germline CDR1 reads MNHEY; CDR2 reads SVGAGI. V lost 3 bases to trimming and J lost 5 bases, with 11 bases between them. CDR3 DNA sequence: TGTGCCAGCAGTTATCAAGCGGACGACAATGAGCAGTTCTTC. Amino acids: CASSYQADDNEQFF.

The V and J genes are TRBV29-1 and TRBJ1-2, with D perhaps matching TRBD1 (5 bases). Germline loops: CDR1 SQVTM, CDR2 ANQGSEA. The germline V and J ends were trimmed by 7 bases and 2 bases, with 11 bases remaining between them. This CDR3 is 12 amino acids long. Here the CDR3 reads CSAPTENYGYTF. DNA for the CDR3: TGCAGCGCCCCGACAGAGAACTATGGCTACACCTTC.

This rearrangement joins TRBV7-2 to TRBJ2-4; D remains unclear. The CDR3 contains 16 residues. The ends were cut back, 2 bases at V and 2 bases at J, with 13 bases in the middle. CDR1 and CDR2 (germline): SGHTA, FQGNSA. This CDR3 reads CASSLRQTPTKNIQYF. Here the CDR3 DNA reads TGTGCCAGCAGCTTAAGACAAACCCCGACCAAAAACATTCAGTACTTC.

This clone was seen just once. The chain recombines TRBV11-3 with TRBJ2-6; the D gene is possibly TRBD1 (5 bases). Germline CDR1 reads SGHNT; CDR2 reads YENEEA. CDR3 size: 15 residues. Trimming removed 5 bases at V and 2 bases at J, with 10 bases between. The DNA for the CDR3 is TGTGCCAGCAGCGTGGGGCCCCCTGGGGCCAACGTCCTGACTTTC. Its protein product is CASSVGPPGANVLTF.

This rearrangement joins TRBV27 to TRBJ1-5, with a tentative D call TRBD1 (5 bases). There are 13 residues in the CDR3. Germline CDR1 reads MNHEY; CDR2 reads SMNVEV (reference sequence). V was pared by 5 bases and J by 4 bases, with 9 bases between. This chain's CDR3 is CASSRQPNQPQHF. DNA for the CDR3: TGTGCCAGCAGTAGACAGCCGAATCAGCCCCAGCATTTT.